The 20 T cell receptor beta chains listed next were all sequenced from one sample in a study of neurological immune-mediated disorders. TCRdb processed the 5' RACE reads anew with MiXCR; each CDR3 protein has one entry. The data hold over 35,000 distinct CDR3 sequences, with approximately 12% observed a single time. The source material was PBMCs. The receptors were gathered from a female donor in good health.

In this sample, this clonotype turned up many times. J is TRBJ1-1 and V is TRBV5-1; 9 positions agree with TRBD1. Germline values: CDR1 SGHRS, CDR2 YFSETQ. The CDR3 extends over 15 amino acids. V lost 4 bases to trimming and J lost 3 bases; unmatched junction nucleotides: 7. This chain's CDR3 is CASSPLQGADTEAFF. The CDR3 DNA reads as TGCGCCAGCAGCCCCCTACAGGGGGCGGACACTGAAGCTTTCTTT.

This clonotype was counted ten times or more. The V gene is TRBV12-3 or TRBV12-4, the J gene TRBJ2-1; 10 nucleotides line up with TRBD2. J gave up 7 bases and V 2 bases, and 8 bases lay outside the gene matches. The CDR3 contains 16 residues. DNA for the CDR3: TGTGCCAGCAGTTTAAGTTCTAGCGGGAGAAGAAATGAGCAGTTCTTC. It yields the protein CASSLSSSGRRNEQFF.

Notes on this clonotype: Possible read error: a much larger clone is one base away. The final CDR3 position lacks the conserved phenylalanine or tryptophan, pointing to a likely read error. V is TRBV18 and J is TRBJ2-7, with unresolved D. From germline, CDR1 is KGHSH and CDR2 LQKENI. There are 14 residues in the CDR3. V was pared by 3 bases and J by 1 base, with 10 bases between. CDR3 sequence: CASSPMTKSYEQYL. CDR3 DNA sequence: TGTGCCAGCTCACCCATGACAAAATCCTACGAGCAGTACTTA.

The sample holds many counts of this clonotype. The rearrangement links TRBV12-3 or TRBV12-4 to TRBJ1-6, with TRBD1 identical over 7 bases. The CDR3 has 14 amino acids. Losses at the gene ends were 7 bases for V and 7 bases for J; bases not matched to a gene: 7. CDR3 nucleotide sequence: TGTGCCAGCACCTCCGGGACAGCCAATTCACCCCTCCACTTT. It encodes CASTSGTANSPLHF.

About this clonotype itself: Possible read error: a much larger clone is one base away. V gene TRBV28 combines with J gene TRBJ1-1; 8 bases match TRBD1. The germline V gene has CDR1 MDHEN and CDR2 SYDVKM. The V segment lost 6 bases and the J segment 3 bases; nucleotides outside the gene matches: 9. The CDR3 sequence is 15 residues long. The CDR3 nucleotides are TGTGCCAGCAGCCCCACGGACAGGGTTTACACTGAAGCTTTCTTT. It encodes CASSPTDRVYTEAFF.

This clonotype was seen repeatedly, ten times or more. This chain links TRBV5-6 with TRBJ1-1; 7 nucleotides line up with TRBD1. From germline, CDR1 is SGHDT and CDR2 YYEEEE. J was trimmed by 1 base and V by 4 bases; bases with no gene match: 10. This CDR3 is 16 amino acids long. CDR3 sequence (DNA): TGTGCCAGCAGCCGGCCCGGGGACAGCCCGAACACTGAAGCTTTCTTT. As protein: CASSRPGDSPNTEAFF.

This clonotype was seen repeatedly, ten times or more. The J gene is TRBJ2-3, the V gene TRBV15, with D perhaps being TRBD1 or TRBD2 (7 bases each). The germline V gene encodes CDR1 LNHNV and CDR2 YYDKDF (reference sequence). The CDR3 is made up of 16 amino acids. The V gene lost 3 bases and the J gene lost 2 bases, with 15 bases spanning the gap. CDR3 region: CATSRRGGQFTDTQYF. The DNA of the CDR3 is TGTGCCACCAGCAGGAGGGGGGGACAGTTCACAGATACGCAGTATTTT.

This clonotype was seen repeatedly, ten times or more. The gene calls are TRBV29-1 and TRBJ1-2, with D possibly being TRBD1 (5 bases). The germline V gene encodes CDR1 SQVTM and CDR2 ANQGSEA. The CDR3 totals 14 residues. Trimming removed 4 bases from V and 4 bases from J, with 16 bases in between. The chain's CDR3 is CSVGDLTAVYGYTF. CDR3 bases: TGCAGCGTTGGGGACTTGACAGCCGTCTATGGCTACACCTTC. Combining the CDR3 with reference TRBV29-1 and TRBJ1-2 gives the whole variable domain SAVISQKPSRDICQRGTSLTIQCQVDSQVTMMFWYRQQPGQSLTLIATANQGSEATYESGFVIDKFPISRPNLTFSTLTVSNMSPEDSSIYLCSVGDLTAVYGYTFGSGTRLTVV.

Many counts were recorded for this clonotype. The gene calls are TRBV12-3 or TRBV12-4 and TRBJ1-1, with D uncertain. V was trimmed by 5 bases and J by 10 bases, leaving 14 bases between them. The CDR3 has 12 amino acids. The CDR3 reads CASSDNFKGAFF. CDR3 nucleotide sequence: TGTGCCAGCAGTGACAACTTTAAGGGAGCTTTCTTT.

This clonotype was seen a few times. This chain connects TRBV10-3 to TRBJ2-7; 9 bases map to TRBD1. This CDR3 is built from 16 residues. The V segment lost 10 bases and the J segment 1 base; nucleotides outside the gene matches: 14. Germline CDR1 is ENHRY and CDR2 is SYGVKD. The CDR3 sequence is CATGAGGQGTSYEQYF. CDR3 coding DNA: TGTGCCACCGGGGCTGGGGGACAGGGAACATCCTACGAGCAGTACTTC.

This clonotype has ten or more counts. V usage is TRBV12-3 or TRBV12-4 and J usage is TRBJ2-5; 8 positions agree with TRBD2. This CDR3 spans 15 amino acids. With 5 bases clipped from V and 3 bases from J, the junction kept 8 bases outside the gene matches. DNA for the CDR3: TGTGCCAGCAGTCCCAGCGGGAGTGTAGAAGAGACCCAGTACTTC. As protein: CASSPSGSVEETQYF.

Many counts were recorded for this clonotype. V usage is TRBV9 and J usage is TRBJ1-1, with TRBD1 as a possible D gene (6 bases). Between the trimmed V and J ends, which lost 6 bases and 10 bases, there was a span of 16 bases. CDR3 length equals 12 residues. Germline assignment: CDR1 SGDLS and CDR2 YYNGEE. The chain's CDR3 is CASTSIGGTAFF. The CDR3 DNA reads TGTGCCAGCACCTCAATAGGGGGTACAGCTTTCTTT.

The sample holds many counts of this clonotype. The J gene is TRBJ1-2, the V gene TRBV7-2, with 9 nucleotides matching TRBD1. The CDR3 is 17 amino acids. The V gene end was trimmed by 5 bases and the J gene end by 2 bases; junction bases not matched to a gene: 12. Germline CDR1 is SGHTA and CDR2 is FQGNSA. In nucleotides, the CDR3 is TGTGCCAGCAGCGGCCCGGGACAGGGAACGAGGAACTATGGCTACACCTTC. Amino acid sequence: CASSGPGQGTRNYGYTF.

This clonotype was detected many times. This sequence joins TRBV4-1 and TRBJ2-7; D unresolved. The CDR3 sequence is 13 residues long. Germline V CDR1 and CDR2: MGHRA, YSYEKL. Trimming removed 3 bases at V and 0 bases at J, with 6 bases between. The CDR3 DNA follows: TGCGCCAGCAGCCATACATCCTCCTACGAGCAGTACTTC. Encoded protein: CASSHTSSYEQYF.

Ten or more counts support this clonotype. The rearrangement uses TRBV7-2 and TRBJ2-1; D is ambiguous. The CDR3 contains 14 residues. V was shortened by 0 bases and J by 9 bases, with 12 bases between the two germline ends. From germline, CDR1 is SGHTA and CDR2 FQGNSA. The CDR3 DNA reads as TGTGCCAGCAGCTTAGCGCTACGGCAGACTGAGCAGTTCTTC. Protein: CASSLALRQTEQFF.

This clonotype was seen at least ten times. CDR3 DNA: TGTGCCAGCAGCCGGAGACCCGGTGTAGCGGGATGGCTTGAGCAGTTCTTC. Residues: CASSRRPGVAGWLEQFF. The rearrangement joins TRBV3-1 to TRBJ2-1, with 8 bases aligning to TRBD2. The CDR3 is 17 residues long. The V segment lost 4 bases and the J segment 9 bases; nucleotides outside the gene matches: 17. Germline V gives CDR1 LGHDT, CDR2 YNNKEL (reference sequence).

The chain recombines TRBV3-1 with TRBJ1-1; weak D call: TRBD1 (5 bases). Per the germline V gene, CDR1 is LGHDT and CDR2 is YNNKEL (reference sequence). This CDR3 region has 12 residues. V was cut by 1 base and J by 7 bases, with 7 bases left in between. This CDR3 is CASSQGGGEAFF. The DNA of the CDR3 is TGTGCCAGCAGCCAAGGGGGGGGTGAAGCTTTCTTT.

This clonotype was seen ten or more times. This chain joins TRBV7-8 and TRBJ1-6, with TRBD1 as a possible D gene (5 bases). The germline V and J ends were trimmed by 1 base and 8 bases, with 9 bases remaining between them. Germline values: CDR1 SGHVS, CDR2 FQNEAQ. This CDR3 has 14 residues. The CDR3 bases are TGTGCCAGCAGCTTAGGAGTGGGGGATTCACCCCTCCACTTT. Its translation: CASSLGVGDSPLHF.

V and J are TRBV6-5 and TRBJ1-1; a possible D gene is TRBD1 (6 bases). CDR1 and CDR2 from the germline V gene are MNHEY and SVGAGI. The CDR3 runs to 13 residues. The V and J ends lost 10 bases and 3 bases respectively, with 15 bases between them. CDR3 loop: CAITGRGYTEAFF. Written as DNA, the CDR3 is TGTGCCATCACCGGCAGGGGATACACTGAAGCTTTCTTT.

This clonotype was recorded at least ten times. J is TRBJ1-4 and V is TRBV20-1; no clear D gene. V lost 4 bases and J 7 bases, leaving 13 bases between the germline ends. The CDR3 runs 13 residues. Germline lookup yields CDR1 DFQATT and CDR2 SNEGSKA (reference sequence). As DNA, the CDR3 is TGCAGTGCTAAAACGAGTTCCAGTGAAAAACTGTTTTTT. It yields the protein CSAKTSSSEKLFF.